This TCR beta chain was sequenced during a study of metastatic and nonmetastatic thyroid tumors. On the study more broadly: Repertoire comparison spanned blood and tumor or nodule tissue of malignant and benign thyroid patients.

In the original processing: Clinicopathological groups of papillary thyroid cancer showed CDR3 differences that were used to build a distant-metastasis classifier. TCRdb redid the clone calls on the PCR reads using MiXCR. TCRdb, rather than the study authors, made the V and J calls. The table records about 92,000 clones, 15% of them present only once. This clone showed up many times. Antigen specificity is unknown. Each patient went into thyroid surgery without having received any treatment. Study outcomes and limitations: Malignant thyroid tumors reportedly exceeded benign nodules significantly in TCR beta diversity, with the difference appearing in blood and tumor.

V was clipped by 6 bases and J by 0 bases, with 12 bases between them. CDR1 is MNHNS, CDR2 SASEGT, per germline. The CDR3 length is 14 residues. This chain connects TRBV6-1 to TRBJ2-7, with D perhaps matching TRBD1 (5 bases). The source is a female donor with papillary thyroid cancer or a benign thyroid nodule (not recorded which). Some clones in this sample may be carry-over from other donors' samples. The sequencing input was blood. The CDR3 DNA is TGTGCCAGCAGAGGGGCGACCAGCTCCTACGAGCAGTACTTC. Translating it yields CASRGATSSYEQYF.